The subject of this entry is one T cell receptor beta chain. The sample comes from a study of technical replicates of blood from a few donors. The assay was immunoSEQ multiplex PCR, and TCRdb's table has in-frame clones only and misses some. Of 66,000 or so clones detected, 88% appear once; the ten largest clones hold 3.5% to 5%. Sequenced input: PBMCs. This receptor was identified in a human donor in good health. Some clones in this sample may be carry-over from other donors' samples.

DNA for the CDR3: TGTGCCAGCAGTGATATTAGAGGACAGGGGTACAATGAGCAGTTCTTC. It yields the protein CASSDIRGQGYNEQFF. The chain employs TRBV25-1 and TRBJ2-1; 9 bases are a match to TRBD1. The germline V gene has CDR1 MGHDK and CDR2 SYGVNS. The CDR3 runs 16 residues. V shed 3 bases, J shed 4 bases, and the junction held 7 bases outside the gene matches.